Described below is a single TCR beta chain sequence and its context. Its antigen is not known. No infections or other immune events were documented during collection. Generated by immunoSEQ multiplex PCR, the TCRdb table keeps only in-frame clones and is missing some. This sample has about 90,000 clones, with 70% to 90% found just once. The sample comes from a study of identifying expanded T cells in peripheral blood. Study-wide results and limits: Across healthy donors, higher total template counts meant significantly greater roughly two-week count variance. Differentially abundant clones: 0.95 to 1.5 between replicates, approximately 15 at approximately 14 days, over 18 at four.

The germline V and J ends were trimmed by 1 base and 1 base, with 16 bases remaining between them. Per the germline V gene, CDR1 is MGHRA and CDR2 is YSYEKL. The CDR3 has 17 residues. This receptor was identified in a person aged 18 to 69 in good health. The J gene is TRBJ1-2, the V gene TRBV4-1; D gene unclear. The material sequenced was blood. The CDR3 is CASSQVLGSRDNYGYTF. In DNA, the CDR3 is TGCGCCAGCAGCCAAGTCCTAGGGAGCCGAGATAACTATGGCTACACCTTC.